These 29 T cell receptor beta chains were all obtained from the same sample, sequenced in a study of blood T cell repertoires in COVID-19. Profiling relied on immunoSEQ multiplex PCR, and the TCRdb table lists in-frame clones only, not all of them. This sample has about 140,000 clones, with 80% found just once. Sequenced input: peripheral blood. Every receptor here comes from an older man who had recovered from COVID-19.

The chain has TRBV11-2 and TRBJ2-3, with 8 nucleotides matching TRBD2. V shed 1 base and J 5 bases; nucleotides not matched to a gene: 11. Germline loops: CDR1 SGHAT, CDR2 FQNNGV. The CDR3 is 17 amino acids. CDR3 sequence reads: CASSLAHAGRGEDTQYF. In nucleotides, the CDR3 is TGTGCCAGCAGCTTAGCCCACGCTGGGCGGGGGGAAGATACGCAGTATTTT.

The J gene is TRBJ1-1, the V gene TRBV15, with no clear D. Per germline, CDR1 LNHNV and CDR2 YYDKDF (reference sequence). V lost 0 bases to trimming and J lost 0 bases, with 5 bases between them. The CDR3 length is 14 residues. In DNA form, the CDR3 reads TGTGCCACCAGCAGAGACCCTTTGAACACTGAAGCTTTCTTT. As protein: CATSRDPLNTEAFF.

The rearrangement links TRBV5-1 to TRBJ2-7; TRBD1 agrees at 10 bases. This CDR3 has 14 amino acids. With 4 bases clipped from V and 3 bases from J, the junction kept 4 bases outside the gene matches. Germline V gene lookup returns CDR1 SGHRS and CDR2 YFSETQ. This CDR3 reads CASSRDRGGYEQYF. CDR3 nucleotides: TGCGCCAGCAGCCGGGACAGGGGAGGCTACGAGCAGTACTTC.

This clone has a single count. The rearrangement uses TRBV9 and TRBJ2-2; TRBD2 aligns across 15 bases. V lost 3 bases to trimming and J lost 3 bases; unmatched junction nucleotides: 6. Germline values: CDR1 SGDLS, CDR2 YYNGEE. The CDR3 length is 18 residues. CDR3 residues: CASSGWGLAGGDTGELFF. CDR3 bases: TGTGCCAGCAGCGGATGGGGACTAGCGGGAGGCGACACCGGGGAGCTGTTTTTT. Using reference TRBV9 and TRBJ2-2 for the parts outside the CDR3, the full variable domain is DSGVTQTPKHLITATGQRVTLRCSPRSGDLSVYWYQQSLDQGLQFLIQYYNGEERAKGNILERFSAQQFPDLHSELNLSSLELGDSALYFCASSGWGLAGGDTGELFFGEGSRLTVL.

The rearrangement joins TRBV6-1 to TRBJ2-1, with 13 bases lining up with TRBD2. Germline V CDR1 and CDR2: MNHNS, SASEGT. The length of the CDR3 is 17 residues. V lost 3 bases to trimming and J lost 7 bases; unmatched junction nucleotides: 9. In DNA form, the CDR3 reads TGTGCCAGCAGTGACCGCGTACTAGCGGGAGGGCCGAATGAGCAGTTCTTC. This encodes CASSDRVLAGGPNEQFF.

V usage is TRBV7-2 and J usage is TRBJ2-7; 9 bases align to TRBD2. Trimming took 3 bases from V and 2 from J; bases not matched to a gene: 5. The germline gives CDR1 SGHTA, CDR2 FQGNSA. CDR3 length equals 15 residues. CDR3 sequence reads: CASSFSGSFTYEQYF. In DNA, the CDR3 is TGTGCCAGCAGCTTTAGCGGGAGCTTTACCTACGAGCAGTACTTC.

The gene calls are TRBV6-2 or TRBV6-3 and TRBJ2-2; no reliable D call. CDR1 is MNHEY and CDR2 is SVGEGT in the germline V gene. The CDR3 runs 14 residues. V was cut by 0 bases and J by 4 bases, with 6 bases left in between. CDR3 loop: CASSYSTFTGELFF. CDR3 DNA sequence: TGTGCCAGCAGTTACTCGACATTCACCGGGGAGCTGTTTTTT.

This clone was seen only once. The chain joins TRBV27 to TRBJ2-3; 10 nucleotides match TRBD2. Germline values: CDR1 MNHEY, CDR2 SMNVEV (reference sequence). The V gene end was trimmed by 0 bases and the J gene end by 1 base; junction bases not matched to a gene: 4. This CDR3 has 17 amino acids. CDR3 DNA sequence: TGTGCCAGCAGTTTATCGAGGCTAGCGGGAGGCACAGATACGCAGTATTTT. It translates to CASSLSRLAGGTDTQYF.

The CDR3 is CASSGQGADEQYF. DNA of the CDR3: TGTGCCAGCAGTGGACAGGGGGCTGACGAGCAGTACTTC. The chain joins TRBV2 to TRBJ2-7, with 10 bases aligning to TRBD1. V was clipped by 4 bases and J by 5 bases; unmatched bases: 2. CDR1 is SNHLY and CDR2 is FYNNEI in the germline V gene. The length of the CDR3 is 13 residues.

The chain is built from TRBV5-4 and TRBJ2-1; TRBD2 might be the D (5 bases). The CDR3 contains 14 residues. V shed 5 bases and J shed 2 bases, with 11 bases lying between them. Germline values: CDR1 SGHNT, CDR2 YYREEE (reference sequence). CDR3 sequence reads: CASRSAGPYNEQFF. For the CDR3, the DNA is TGTGCCAGCAGATCCGCGGGTCCCTACAATGAGCAGTTCTTC. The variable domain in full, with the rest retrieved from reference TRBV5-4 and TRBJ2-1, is ETGVTQSPTHLIKTRGQQVTLRCSSQSGHNTVSWYQQALGQGPQFIFQYYREEENGRGNFPPRFSGLQFPNYSSELNVNALELDDSALYLCASRSAGPYNEQFFGPGTRLTVL.

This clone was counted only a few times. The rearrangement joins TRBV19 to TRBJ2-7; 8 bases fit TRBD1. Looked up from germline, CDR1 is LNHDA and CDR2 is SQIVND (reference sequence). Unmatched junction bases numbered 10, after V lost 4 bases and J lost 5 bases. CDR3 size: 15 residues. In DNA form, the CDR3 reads TGTGCCAGTAGTACAGGACAGGGAATTCCCCACGAGCAGTACTTC. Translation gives CASSTGQGIPHEQYF.

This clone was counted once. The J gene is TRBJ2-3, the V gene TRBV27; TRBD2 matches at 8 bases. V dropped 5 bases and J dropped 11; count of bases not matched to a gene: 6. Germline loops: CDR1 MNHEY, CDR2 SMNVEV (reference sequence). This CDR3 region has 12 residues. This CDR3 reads CASSRGGERQYF. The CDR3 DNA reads TGTGCCAGCAGTCGGGGGGGGGAGAGGCAGTATTTT.

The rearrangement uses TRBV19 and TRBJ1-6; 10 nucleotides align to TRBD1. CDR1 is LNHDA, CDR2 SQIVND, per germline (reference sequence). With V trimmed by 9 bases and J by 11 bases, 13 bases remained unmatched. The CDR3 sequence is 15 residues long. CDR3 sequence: CASSPRQGANPPLHF. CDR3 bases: TGTGCCAGCTCCCCCCGACAGGGGGCGAATCCACCCCTCCACTTT. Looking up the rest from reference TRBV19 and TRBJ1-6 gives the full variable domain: DGGITQSPKYLFRKEGQNVTLSCEQNLNHDAMYWYRQDPGQGLRLIYYSQIVNDFQKGDIAEGYSVSREKKESFPLTVTSAQKNPTAFYLCASSPRQGANPPLHFGNGTRLTVT.

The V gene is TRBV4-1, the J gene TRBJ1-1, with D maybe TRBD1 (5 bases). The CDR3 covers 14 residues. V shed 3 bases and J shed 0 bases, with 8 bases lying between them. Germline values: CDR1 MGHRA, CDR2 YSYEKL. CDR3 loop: CASSQEGLNTEAFF. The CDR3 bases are TGCGCCAGCAGCCAGGAGGGGTTGAACACTGAAGCTTTCTTT.

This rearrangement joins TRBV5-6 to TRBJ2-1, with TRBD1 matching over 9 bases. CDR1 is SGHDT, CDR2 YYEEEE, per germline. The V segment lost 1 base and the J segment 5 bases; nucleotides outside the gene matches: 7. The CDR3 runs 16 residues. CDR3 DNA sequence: TGTGCCAGCAGCTTGAAAGGACAGGGGCGGAACAATGAGCAGTTCTTC. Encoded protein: CASSLKGQGRNNEQFF. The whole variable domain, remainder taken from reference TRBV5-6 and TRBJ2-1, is DAGVTQSPTHLIKTRGQQVTLRCSPKSGHDTVSWYQQALGQGPQFIFQYYEEEERQRGNFPDRFSGHQFPNYSSELNVNALLLGDSALYLCASSLKGQGRNNEQFFGPGTRLTVL.

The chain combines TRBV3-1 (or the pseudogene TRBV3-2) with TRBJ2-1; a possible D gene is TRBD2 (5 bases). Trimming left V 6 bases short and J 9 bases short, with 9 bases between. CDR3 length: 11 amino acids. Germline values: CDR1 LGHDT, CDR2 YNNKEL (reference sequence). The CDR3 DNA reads TGTGCCAGCAGTAAGGCGGGTGAGCAGTTCTTC. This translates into CASSKAGEQFF.

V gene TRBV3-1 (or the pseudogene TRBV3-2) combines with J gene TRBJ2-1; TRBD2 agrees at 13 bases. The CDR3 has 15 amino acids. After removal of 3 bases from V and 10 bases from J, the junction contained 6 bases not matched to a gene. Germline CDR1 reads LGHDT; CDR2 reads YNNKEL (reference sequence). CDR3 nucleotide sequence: TGTGCCAGCAGCCACCCGGGACTAGCGGGACAGGAGCAGTTCTTC. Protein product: CASSHPGLAGQEQFF.

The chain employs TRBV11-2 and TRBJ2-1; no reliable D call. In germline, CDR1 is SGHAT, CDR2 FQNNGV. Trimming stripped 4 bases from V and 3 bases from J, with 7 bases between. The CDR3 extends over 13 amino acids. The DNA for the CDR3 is TGTGCCAGCAGCTCCTCCCGCTACAATGAGCAGTTCTTC. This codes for CASSSSRYNEQFF. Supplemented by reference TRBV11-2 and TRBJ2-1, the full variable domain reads EAGVAQSPRYKIIEKRQSVAFWCNPISGHATLYWYQQILGQGPKLLIQFQNNGVVDDSQLPKDRFSAERLKGVDSTLKIQPAKLEDSAVYLCASSSSRYNEQFFGPGTRLTVL.

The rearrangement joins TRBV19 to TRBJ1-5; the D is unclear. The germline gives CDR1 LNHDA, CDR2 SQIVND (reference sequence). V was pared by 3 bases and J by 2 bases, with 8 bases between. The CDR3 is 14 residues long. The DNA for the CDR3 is TGTGCCAGTAGTATCAGGTCGGGCAATCAGCCCCAGCATTTT. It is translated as CASSIRSGNQPQHF. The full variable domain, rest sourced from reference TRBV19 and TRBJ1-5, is DGGITQSPKYLFRKEGQNVTLSCEQNLNHDAMYWYRQDPGQGLRLIYYSQIVNDFQKGDIAEGYSVSREKKESFPLTVTSAQKNPTAFYLCASSIRSGNQPQHFGDGTRLSIL.

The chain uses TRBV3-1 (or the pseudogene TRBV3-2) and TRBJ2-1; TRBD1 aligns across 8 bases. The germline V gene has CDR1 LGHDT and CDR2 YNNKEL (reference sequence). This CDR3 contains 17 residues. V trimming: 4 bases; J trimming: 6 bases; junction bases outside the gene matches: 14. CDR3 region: CASSRAGARGRSNEQFF. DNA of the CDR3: TGTGCCAGCAGCCGAGCCGGAGCCAGGGGGCGTTCCAATGAGCAGTTCTTC.

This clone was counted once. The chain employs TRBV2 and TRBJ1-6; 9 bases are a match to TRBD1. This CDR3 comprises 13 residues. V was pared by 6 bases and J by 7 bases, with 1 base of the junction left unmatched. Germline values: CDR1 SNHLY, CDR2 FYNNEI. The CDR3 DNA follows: TGTGCCAGCAGGGACAGGGGAAATTCACCCCTCCACTTT. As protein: CASRDRGNSPLHF.

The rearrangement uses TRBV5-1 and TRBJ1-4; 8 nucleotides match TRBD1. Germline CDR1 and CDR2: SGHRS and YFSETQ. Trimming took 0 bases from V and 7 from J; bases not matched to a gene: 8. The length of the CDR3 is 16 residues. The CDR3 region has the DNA TGCGCCAGCAGCTTGGGTTTTGGGACAGGCGCTGAAAAACTGTTTTTT. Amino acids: CASSLGFGTGAEKLFF. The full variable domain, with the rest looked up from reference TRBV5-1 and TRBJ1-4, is KAGVTQTPRYLIKTRGQQVTLSCSPISGHRSVSWYQQTPGQGLQFLFEYFSETQRNKGNFPGRFSGRQFSNSRSEMNVSTLELGDSALYLCASSLGFGTGAEKLFFGSGTQLSVL.

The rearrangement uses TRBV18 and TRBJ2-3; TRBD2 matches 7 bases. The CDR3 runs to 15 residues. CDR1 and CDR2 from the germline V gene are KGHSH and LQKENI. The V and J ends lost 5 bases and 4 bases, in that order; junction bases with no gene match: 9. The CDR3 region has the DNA TGTGCCAGCTCAGCCGGGACTATTGTTTCAGATACGCAGTATTTT. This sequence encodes CASSAGTIVSDTQYF.

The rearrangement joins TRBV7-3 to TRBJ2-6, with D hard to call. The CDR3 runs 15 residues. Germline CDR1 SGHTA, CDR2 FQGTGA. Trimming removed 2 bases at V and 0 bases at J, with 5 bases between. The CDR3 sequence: CASSLWSSGANVLTF. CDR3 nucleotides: TGTGCCAGCAGCTTATGGAGCTCTGGGGCCAACGTCCTGACTTTC.

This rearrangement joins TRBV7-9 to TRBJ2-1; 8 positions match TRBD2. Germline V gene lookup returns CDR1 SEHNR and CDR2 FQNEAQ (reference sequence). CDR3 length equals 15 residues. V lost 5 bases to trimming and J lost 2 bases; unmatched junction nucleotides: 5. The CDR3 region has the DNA TGTGCCAGCAGCCCTGACGGGAGGGCCTACAATGAGCAGTTCTTC. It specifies CASSPDGRAYNEQFF.

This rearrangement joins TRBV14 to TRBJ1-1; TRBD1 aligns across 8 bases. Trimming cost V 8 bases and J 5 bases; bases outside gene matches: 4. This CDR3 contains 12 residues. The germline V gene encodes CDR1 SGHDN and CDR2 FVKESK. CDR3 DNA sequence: TGTGCCAGCGGACAGGGCTGGACTGAAGCTTTCTTT. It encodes CASGQGWTEAFF.

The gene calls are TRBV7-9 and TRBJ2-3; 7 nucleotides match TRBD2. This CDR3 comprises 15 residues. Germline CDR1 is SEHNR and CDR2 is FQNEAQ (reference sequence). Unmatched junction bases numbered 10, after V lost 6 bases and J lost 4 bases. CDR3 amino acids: CASRPRGGSSDTQYF. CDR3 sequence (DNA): TGTGCCAGCAGACCCCGTGGCGGGAGTTCAGATACGCAGTATTTT.

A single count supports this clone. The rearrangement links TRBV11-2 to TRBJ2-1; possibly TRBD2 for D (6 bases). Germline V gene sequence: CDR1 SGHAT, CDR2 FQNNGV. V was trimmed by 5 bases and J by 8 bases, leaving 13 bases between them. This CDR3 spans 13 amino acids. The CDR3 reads CASSRETGDEQFF. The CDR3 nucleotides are TGTGCCAGCAGCCGAGAAACGGGGGATGAGCAGTTCTTC.

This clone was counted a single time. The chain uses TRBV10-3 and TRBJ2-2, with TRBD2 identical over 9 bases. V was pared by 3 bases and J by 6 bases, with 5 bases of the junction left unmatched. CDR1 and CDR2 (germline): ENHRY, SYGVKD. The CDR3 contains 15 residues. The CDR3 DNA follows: TGTGCCATCAGTGAATTGACTAGCGGTGCCGGGGAGCTGTTTTTT. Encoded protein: CAISELTSGAGELFF.